A single TCR beta chain is shown here with its context. Profiling relied on immunoSEQ multiplex PCR, and the TCRdb table lists in-frame clones only, not all of them. The table has around 260,000 clones, around 90% seen once. V lost 5 bases, J lost 1 base, and 12 bases lay in between. Looked up from germline, CDR1 is MNHEY and CDR2 is SVGAGI. CDR3 length: 15 amino acids. This entry belongs to a study of blood T cell repertoires in COVID-19. Study as a whole: Samples taken during acute and convalescent COVID-19 were collected in the United States, Italy and Spain.

The rearrangement uses TRBV6-5 and TRBJ1-3; the D is unclear. What was sequenced was peripheral blood. This TCR was sampled from a woman between 40 and 50 years old who had recovered from COVID-19. This CDR3 is CASSPRGNSGNTIYF. The CDR3, as DNA: TGTGCCAGCAGTCCTCGGGGAAATTCTGGAAACACCATATATTTT.